This passage covers 28 T cell receptor beta chains from one sample sequenced in a study of T cells in localized non-small cell lung cancer. Only in-frame clones appear in the TCRdb table, and some are missing; sequencing was by immunoSEQ multiplex PCR. The sample records more than 30,000 clones, 65% to 90% being singletons. The sample here was peripheral blood, taken before any cancer treatment. The receptors shown here come from a male donor older than 55 with stage III lung adenocarcinoma.

This chain joins TRBV27 and TRBJ1-2; D gene unclear. V lost 3 bases and J lost 5, with 10 bases in between. The germline CDR1 and CDR2 sequences are MNHEY and SMNVEV (reference sequence). The length of the CDR3 is 13 residues. In DNA, the CDR3 is TGTGCCAGCAGTTTCTTAGACCATTATGGCTACACCTTC. Translated: CASSFLDHYGYTF.

J is TRBJ2-3 and V is TRBV2; D assignment may be TRBD1 or TRBD2 (6 bases each). Trimming shortened V by 2 bases and J by 6 bases, and 12 bases separated the two germline ends. The germline V gene has CDR1 SNHLY and CDR2 FYNNEI. The CDR3 has 14 residues. Here the CDR3 reads CASSESGGGDTQYF. Here the CDR3 DNA reads TGTGCCAGCAGTGAATCAGGAGGGGGGGATACGCAGTATTTT.

This clone turned up a few times. The rearrangement uses TRBV2 and TRBJ1-4, with TRBD1 matching over 7 bases. The CDR3 is 15 amino acids. The germline V gene encodes CDR1 SNHLY and CDR2 FYNNEI. The V gene end was trimmed by 8 bases and the J gene end by 5 bases; junction bases not matched to a gene: 11. CDR3 DNA: TGTGCCAGCGGGGGGCAGGACAGGCTAAATGAAAAACTGTTTTTT. The encoded protein is CASGGQDRLNEKLFF. Complete variable domain (other parts from reference TRBV2 and TRBJ1-4): EPEVTQTPSHQVTQMGQEVILRCVPISNHLYFYWYRQILGQKVEFLVSFYNNEISEKSEIFDDQFSVERPDGSNFTLKIRSTKLEDSAMYFCASGGQDRLNEKLFFGSGTQLSVL.

The chain couples TRBV7-9 to TRBJ2-7; 8 bases fit TRBD2. Per germline, CDR1 SEHNR and CDR2 FQNEAQ (reference sequence). The CDR3 spans 17 residues. Trimming took 5 bases from V and 6 from J; bases not matched to a gene: 18. The CDR3 nucleotides are TGTGCCAGCAGCCTAGGAGTTAGCGGGACCCCGGACGCCGAGCAGTACTTC. Translating gives CASSLGVSGTPDAEQYF.

This clone is a singleton in its sample. The rearrangement links TRBV18 to TRBJ2-5; D is possibly TRBD2 (6 bases). The CDR3 is 14 amino acids. CDR1 KGHSH and CDR2 LQKENI come from the germline V gene. Trimming removed 2 bases from V and 2 bases from J, with 9 bases in between. The CDR3 DNA reads TGTGCCAGCTCACCATTCGGGGGACAAGAGACCCAGTACTTC. It yields the protein CASSPFGGQETQYF.

The gene calls are TRBV2 and TRBJ1-1; D uncertain. The V gene lost 4 bases and the J gene lost 5 bases, with 14 bases spanning the gap. CDR3 length: 14 residues. Per germline, CDR1 SNHLY and CDR2 FYNNEI. The CDR3 sequence is CASSGAGVRTEAFF. In DNA, the CDR3 is TGTGCCAGCAGTGGGGCGGGCGTGAGGACTGAAGCTTTCTTT.

J is TRBJ2-5 and V is TRBV4-2; TRBD2 matches 7 bases. Trimming at V came to 4 bases and at J to 0 bases, leaving 11 bases not matched to a gene. The CDR3 runs 17 residues. Germline lookup yields CDR1 LGHNA and CDR2 YNFKEQ. CDR3 in DNA: TGTGCCAGCAGCCCCACCCCCGGGCGGGGGAACCAAGAGACCCAGTACTTC. It translates to CASSPTPGRGNQETQYF.

CDR3 loop: CASSYLRGSIGELFF. CDR3 DNA: TGTGCCAGCAGTTATCTAAGGGGGTCGATTGGTGAACTGTTTTTT. The chain employs TRBV6-5 and TRBJ1-4; D is perhaps TRBD1 (6 bases). V was trimmed by 3 bases and J by 12 bases, leaving 20 bases between them. CDR3 length equals 15 residues. The V gene's germline CDR1 is MNHEY and CDR2 SVGAGI.

A single count supports this clone. The genes are TRBV6-1 and TRBJ1-1; D remains ambiguous. In germline, CDR1 is MNHNS, CDR2 SASEGT. The CDR3 is made up of 13 amino acids. Trimming stripped 10 bases from V and 4 bases from J, with 16 bases between. CDR3 bases: TGTGCCACCGTAAAAACAAGTCGCACTGAAGCTTTCTTT. Its translation is CATVKTSRTEAFF.

V and J are TRBV29-1 and TRBJ1-1; 9 positions match TRBD1. This CDR3 has 14 residues. Germline lookup yields CDR1 SQVTM and CDR2 ANQGSEA. Unmatched junction bases numbered 6, after V lost 6 bases and J lost 1 base. DNA of the CDR3: TGCAGCGTCCAAGGACAGGGGAGGAACACTGAAGCTTTCTTT. Translating gives CSVQGQGRNTEAFF.

The gene calls are TRBV11-2 and TRBJ1-1; D is unclear. V was trimmed by 0 bases and J by 8 bases, leaving 16 bases between them. This CDR3 spans 15 amino acids. The germline V gene has CDR1 SGHAT and CDR2 FQNNGV. The CDR3 loop is CASSLESWQPGEAFF. As DNA, the CDR3 is TGTGCCAGCAGCTTAGAGAGTTGGCAGCCGGGAGAAGCTTTCTTT. Full variable domain (rest looked up from reference TRBV11-2 and TRBJ1-1): EAGVAQSPRYKIIEKRQSVAFWCNPISGHATLYWYQQILGQGPKLLIQFQNNGVVDDSQLPKDRFSAERLKGVDSTLKIQPAKLEDSAVYLCASSLESWQPGEAFFGQGTRLTVV.

The chain links TRBV9 to TRBJ2-7; 10 bases match TRBD2. This CDR3 is 16 amino acids long. The trim removed 2 bases at V and 3 bases at J, leaving 8 bases unmatched. Germline CDR1 reads SGDLS; CDR2 reads YYNGEE. The CDR3 sequence: CASSVSSGGQGYEQYF. The CDR3 DNA reads TGTGCCAGCAGCGTTAGTAGCGGGGGGCAGGGCTACGAGCAGTACTTC.

This rearrangement joins TRBV6-1 to TRBJ1-6; perhaps TRBD1 as D (5 bases). V lost 8 bases and J 6 bases, leaving 11 bases between the germline ends. The CDR3 contains 13 residues. CDR1 and CDR2 (germline): MNHNS, SASEGT. CDR3 in DNA: TGTGCCAGCGAGAAGACAGCTAATTCACCCCTCCACTTT. Protein product: CASEKTANSPLHF.

V and J are TRBV4-2 and TRBJ1-2, with a weak D call TRBD1 (6 bases). The CDR3 length is 15 residues. The V and J ends lost 4 bases and 7 bases respectively, with 19 bases between them. Germline lookup yields CDR1 LGHNA and CDR2 YNFKEQ. CDR3 in amino acids: CASSLRGGEQGGYTF. The CDR3 coding sequence is TGTGCCAGCAGCCTAAGAGGGGGGGAGCAAGGTGGCTACACCTTC.

V usage is TRBV9 and J usage is TRBJ1-5, with D maybe TRBD1 (5 bases). This CDR3 has 14 residues. Trimming stripped 3 bases from V and 5 bases from J, with 12 bases between. Germline CDR1 SGDLS, CDR2 YYNGEE. The chain's CDR3 is CASSEGIEDQPQHF. CDR3 sequence (DNA): TGTGCCAGCAGCGAGGGGATAGAGGATCAGCCCCAGCATTTT.

The chain employs TRBV5-5 and TRBJ1-5; D is ambiguous. CDR3 size: 16 residues. V lost 0 bases to trimming and J lost 4 bases, with 14 bases between them. CDR1 is SGHKS and CDR2 is YYEKEE in the germline V gene (reference sequence). The chain's CDR3 is CASSLGLGRLNQPQHF. The CDR3 DNA sequence: TGTGCCAGCAGCTTGGGGTTAGGTAGGTTAAATCAGCCCCAGCATTTT.

V is TRBV28 and J is TRBJ1-1; a possible D gene is TRBD1 (5 bases). The germline V gene has CDR1 MDHEN and CDR2 SYDVKM. The germline V and J ends were trimmed by 8 bases and 5 bases, with 27 bases remaining between them. This CDR3 contains 17 residues. The CDR3 DNA is TGTGCCAGCGCGAAAACGACCCGAGGTAGGGGATGGACTGAAGCTTTCTTT. The encoded protein is CASAKTTRGRGWTEAFF. The full variable domain, completed using reference TRBV28 and TRBJ1-1, is DVKVTQSSRYLVKRTGEKVFLECVQDMDHENMFWYRQDPGLGLRLIYFSYDVKMKEKGDIPEGYSVSREKKERFSLILESASTNQTSMYLCASAKTTRGRGWTEAFFGQGTRLTVV.

The chain uses TRBV5-1 and TRBJ1-4; D gene uncertain. This CDR3 has 14 amino acids. The ends were cut back, 4 bases at V and 4 bases at J, with 11 bases in the middle. CDR1 is SGHRS and CDR2 is YFSETQ in the germline V gene. CDR3 DNA: TGCGCCAGCAGCGTAGAGGCTTTTAATGAAAAACTGTTTTTT. Its translation: CASSVEAFNEKLFF.

The rearrangement joins TRBV7-7 to TRBJ2-1; D perhaps matches TRBD2 (5 bases). Trimming shortened V by 3 bases and J by 6 bases, and 21 bases separated the two germline ends. The CDR3 extends over 17 amino acids. Germline CDR1 SSHAT, CDR2 FNYEAQ (reference sequence). CDR3 sequence reads: CASSFNGTPLSGNEQFF. In nucleotides, the CDR3 is TGTGCCAGCAGCTTTAACGGAACCCCCCTAAGCGGCAATGAGCAGTTCTTC.

The CDR3 here is CASSLAGTRGNTIYF. The CDR3 region has the DNA TGTGCCAGCAGCTTGGCCGGGACGAGGGGAAACACCATATATTTT. V gene TRBV5-5 combines with J gene TRBJ1-3, with a possible D match to TRBD1 (5 bases). CDR3 length: 15 amino acids. Germline V gene data show CDR1 as SGHKS and CDR2 as YYEKEE (reference sequence). V was trimmed by 0 bases and J by 4 bases, leaving 11 bases between them.

The V and J genes are TRBV7-6 and TRBJ1-3, with D hard to call. Trimming pared 5 bases from V and 0 bases from J, leaving 8 bases between. Germline V gene lookup returns CDR1 SGHVS and CDR2 FNYEAQ. There are 14 residues in the CDR3. CDR3 nucleotide sequence: TGTGCCAGCAGCCAACGATCCTCTGGAAACACCATATATTTT. It encodes CASSQRSSGNTIYF. The variable domain in full, with the rest retrieved from reference TRBV7-6 and TRBJ1-3, is GAGVSQSPRYKVTKRGQDVALRCDPISGHVSLYWYRQALGQGPEFLTYFNYEAQQDKSGLPNDRFSAERPEGSISTLTIQRTEQRDSAMYRCASSQRSSGNTIYFGEGSWLTVV.

The chain recombines TRBV5-1 with TRBJ1-1, with 7 positions matching TRBD1. Trimming cost V 4 bases and J 1 base; bases outside gene matches: 7. Per the germline V gene, CDR1 is SGHRS and CDR2 is YFSETQ. This CDR3 has 15 residues. The CDR3 region has the DNA TGCGCCAGCAGCGTGCAGGGGGTCGAGAACACTGAAGCTTTCTTT. Translating it yields CASSVQGVENTEAFF.

The rearrangement links TRBV19 to TRBJ2-2; perhaps TRBD2 as D (6 bases). Germline CDR1 is LNHDA and CDR2 is SQIVND (reference sequence). V lost 7 bases to trimming and J lost 7 bases, with 16 bases between them. This CDR3 comprises 14 residues. The CDR3 bases are TGTGCCAGTAAAATGGGGGGATTCGGCGGGGAGCTGTTTTTT. Amino acids: CASKMGGFGGELFF.

This clone is medium-sized by share. The chain carries TRBV30 and TRBJ2-5; a weak D match, TRBD2 (5 bases). This CDR3 has 14 residues. The germline V gene has CDR1 GTSNPN and CDR2 SVGIG (reference sequence). Trimming shortened V by 1 base and J by 1 base, and 10 bases separated the two germline ends. The CDR3 bases are TGTGCCTGGAGTGGAGGGTATAGCCAAGAGACCCAGTACTTC. Translated: CAWSGGYSQETQYF.

The chain recombines TRBV9 with TRBJ2-3; no clear D. The length of the CDR3 is 13 residues. Germline-derived CDR1 and CDR2 are SGDLS and YYNGEE. Trimming took 1 base from V and 5 from J, leaving 8 bases between them. The CDR3 bases are TGTGCCAGCAGCGTACTGAGCGTAGATACGCAGTATTTT. Translated, it gives CASSVLSVDTQYF.

The chain couples TRBV30 to TRBJ2-4, with D tentatively TRBD1 (6 bases). This CDR3 is 15 amino acids long. The V gene lost 2 bases and the J gene lost 0 bases, with 11 bases spanning the gap. The germline CDR1 and CDR2 sequences are GTSNPN and SVGIG (reference sequence). For the CDR3, the DNA is TGTGCCTGGAGTCAGGGGCTCCTAGCCAAAAACATTCAGTACTTC. The encoded protein is CAWSQGLLAKNIQYF.

The gene calls are TRBV5-1 and TRBJ1-4; D not resolved. The CDR3 is 14 residues long. Deletions cut 3 bases from V and 0 bases from J, with 6 bases between. The germline V gene encodes CDR1 SGHRS and CDR2 YFSETQ. Written as DNA, the CDR3 is TGCGCCAGCAGCTCCGGGGCAACTAATGAAAAACTGTTTTTT. The encoded protein is CASSSGATNEKLFF.

The V gene is TRBV19, the J gene TRBJ2-7; 7 positions match TRBD1. This CDR3 has 15 amino acids. Germline V CDR1 and CDR2: LNHDA, SQIVND (reference sequence). Trimming took 3 bases from V and 6 from J; bases not matched to a gene: 11. CDR3 amino acids: CASSMSRQGGGEQYF. CDR3 sequence (DNA): TGTGCCAGTAGTATGAGCAGACAGGGCGGAGGCGAGCAGTACTTC.